Below are 21 T cell receptor beta chains sequenced from a single sample in a study of CXCR4 blockade with PD-1 therapy in pancreatic cancer. The protocol was immunoSEQ multiplex PCR, while the TCRdb copy is restricted to in-frame clones and leaves out a portion. The sample holds approximately 17,000 clones, approximately 68% seen once. Sequencing was performed on tumor tissue. The receptors derive from a human donor with pancreatic ductal adenocarcinoma.

CDR3 sequence reads: CASSVDRGGTEAFF. The CDR3 DNA sequence: TGTGCCAGTAGTGTGGACAGGGGAGGCACTGAAGCTTTCTTT. The chain uses TRBV19 and TRBJ1-1; TRBD1 aligns across 9 bases. Trimming at V came to 5 bases and at J to 4 bases, leaving 5 bases not matched to a gene. CDR3 length: 14 amino acids. Germline lookup yields CDR1 LNHDA and CDR2 SQIVND (reference sequence). The full variable domain, rest sourced from reference TRBV19 and TRBJ1-1, is DGGITQSPKYLFRKEGQNVTLSCEQNLNHDAMYWYRQDPGQGLRLIYYSQIVNDFQKGDIAEGYSVSREKKESFPLTVTSAQKNPTAFYLCASSVDRGGTEAFFGQGTRLTVV.

The CDR3 DNA sequence: TGTGCCAGTAGTATGGCACTAGCGAGCTTTTCCACCGGGGAGCTGTTTTTT. Its translation: CASSMALASFSTGELFF. This chain uses TRBV19 with TRBJ2-2; 7 bases align to TRBD2. CDR1 and CDR2 (germline): LNHDA, SQIVND (reference sequence). The V gene end was trimmed by 3 bases and the J gene end by 4 bases; junction bases not matched to a gene: 11. There are 17 residues in the CDR3.

This clone has a handful of counts. CDR3 in amino acids: CASSPQEAGGYNEQFF. CDR3 nucleotides: TGTGCCAGCAGCCCCCAGGAAGCGGGAGGGTACAATGAGCAGTTCTTC. This chain links TRBV11-3 with TRBJ2-1, with 10 bases that match TRBD2. From germline, CDR1 is SGHNT and CDR2 YENEEA. The junction had 8 bases not matched to a gene; V was cut back by 5 bases and J by 4 bases. The CDR3 covers 16 residues.

J is TRBJ1-4 and V is TRBV19; TRBD1 aligns across 9 bases. The germline CDR1 and CDR2 sequences are LNHDA and SQIVND (reference sequence). The CDR3 is 15 residues long. Trimming cost V 6 bases and J 4 bases; bases outside gene matches: 6. CDR3 nucleotide sequence: TGTGCCAGTAGCGGGACAGGGAGGATTAATGAAAAACTGTTTTTT. It encodes CASSGTGRINEKLFF.

The CDR3 DNA is TGTGCCAGCAGAAGGGGGGGGGAAAATTCACCCCTCCACTTT. The encoded protein is CASRRGGENSPLHF. The chain couples TRBV28 to TRBJ1-6; a weak D match, TRBD1 (6 bases). The CDR3 contains 14 residues. V lost 6 bases and J lost 7, with 13 bases in between. CDR1 and CDR2 (germline): MDHEN, SYDVKM.

This clone is a singleton in its sample. The chain recombines TRBV25-1 with TRBJ2-1; D unclear. The CDR3 sequence is 15 residues long. The germline V gene encodes CDR1 MGHDK and CDR2 SYGVNS. V gave up 0 bases and J gave up 8 bases, with 14 bases separating them. The CDR3: CASSEYGGVADEQFF. CDR3 DNA sequence: TGTGCCAGCAGTGAATATGGCGGAGTAGCTGATGAGCAGTTCTTC.

This clone showed up just a few times. This chain links TRBV9 with TRBJ2-1; D remains ambiguous. Trimming removed 0 bases from V and 2 bases from J, with 9 bases in between. The CDR3 is made up of 15 amino acids. Germline V gene lookup returns CDR1 SGDLS and CDR2 YYNGEE. The chain's CDR3 is CASSVGLGPYNEQFF. Written as DNA, the CDR3 is TGTGCCAGCAGCGTAGGATTAGGCCCCTACAATGAGCAGTTCTTC.

Here the CDR3 DNA reads TGTGCCAGCAGTTTTCCCCGCACGGACTCTAATGAAAAACTGTTTTTT. Residues: CASSFPRTDSNEKLFF. V and J are TRBV28 and TRBJ1-4; D is unresolved. Germline CDR1 reads MDHEN; CDR2 reads SYDVKM. CDR3 size: 16 residues. Trimming removed 3 bases at V and 3 bases at J, with 14 bases between.

To note about this clone: Germline is not matched at one junction end, which may reflect a read error. As DNA, the CDR3 is TGCGCCAGCAGCCAAGTGATAATAGGGGAAAGGATTTTT. It is translated as CASSQVIIGERIF. The chain is built from TRBV4-1 and TRBJ1-4; D is perhaps TRBD1 (5 bases). There are 13 residues in the CDR3. Germline V gene data show CDR1 as MGHRA and CDR2 as YSYEKL.

The genes are TRBV25-1 and TRBJ2-7; possibly TRBD1 or TRBD2 for D (5 bases each). The CDR3 has 13 amino acids. The germline gives CDR1 MGHDK, CDR2 SYGVNS. With 1 base removed from V and 9 bases from J, the gap between germline ends came to 13 bases. The CDR3 bases are TGTGCCAGCAGTGAATTCGGGACCTCAGGGCAGTACTTC. This encodes CASSEFGTSGQYF.

The genes are TRBV14 and TRBJ2-1; 12 nucleotides align to TRBD2. This CDR3 contains 15 residues. The germline V gene has CDR1 SGHDN and CDR2 FVKESK. With 4 bases clipped from V and 6 bases from J, the junction kept 4 bases outside the gene matches. CDR3 amino acids: CASSLLAGGPNEQFF. The CDR3 DNA reads as TGTGCCAGCAGCCTGCTAGCGGGAGGGCCCAATGAGCAGTTCTTC.

This rearrangement joins TRBV7-6 to TRBJ1-4; D may be TRBD1 (6 bases). This CDR3 is 14 amino acids long. Germline CDR1 SGHVS, CDR2 FNYEAQ. V lost 4 bases and J lost 7, with 13 bases in between. CDR3 sequence reads: CASSSAAGVEKLFF. The CDR3 region has the DNA TGTGCCAGCAGCTCGGCTGCAGGGGTTGAAAAACTGTTTTTT. Filled out from reference TRBV7-6 and TRBJ1-4, the complete variable domain reads GAGVSQSPRYKVTKRGQDVALRCDPISGHVSLYWYRQALGQGPEFLTYFNYEAQQDKSGLPNDRFSAERPEGSISTLTIQRTEQRDSAMYRCASSSAAGVEKLFFGSGTQLSVL.

The chain recombines TRBV6-8 with TRBJ2-1; D perhaps matches TRBD2 (5 bases). V dropped 4 bases and J dropped 5 bases, with 9 bases sitting between them. The germline CDR1 and CDR2 sequences are MNHGY and SAAAGT. The CDR3 contains 13 residues. Here the CDR3 reads CASSLLGDNEQFF. Written as DNA, the CDR3 is TGTGCCAGCAGTTTACTCGGGGACAATGAGCAGTTCTTC.

The chain uses TRBV28 and TRBJ2-3; D may be TRBD2 (6 bases). The V end lost 4 bases, the J end lost 2 bases, and 16 bases lay between the germline ends. The CDR3 has 16 residues. From germline, CDR1 is MDHEN and CDR2 SYDVKM. CDR3 nucleotide sequence: TGTGCCAGCAGTTCCCCGACGGGAGCGGTCACAGATACGCAGTATTTT. This encodes CASSSPTGAVTDTQYF.

The chain is built from TRBV19 and TRBJ1-1; 7 bases match TRBD1. CDR3 length equals 14 residues. V shed 5 bases, J shed 4 bases, and the junction held 7 bases outside the gene matches. CDR1 and CDR2 from the germline V gene are LNHDA and SQIVND (reference sequence). CDR3 sequence: CASSPTGRSTEAFF. Here the CDR3 DNA reads TGTGCCAGTAGTCCGACAGGGAGGAGCACTGAAGCTTTCTTT.

The J gene is TRBJ1-4, the V gene TRBV19; D gene ambiguous. Trimming stripped 5 bases from V and 0 bases from J, with 7 bases between. There are 14 residues in the CDR3. Germline V gives CDR1 LNHDA, CDR2 SQIVND (reference sequence). The chain's CDR3 is CASSPGTTNEKLFF. CDR3 in DNA: TGTGCCAGTAGTCCCGGCACAACTAATGAAAAACTGTTTTTT. Filled out from reference TRBV19 and TRBJ1-4, the complete variable domain reads DGGITQSPKYLFRKEGQNVTLSCEQNLNHDAMYWYRQDPGQGLRLIYYSQIVNDFQKGDIAEGYSVSREKKESFPLTVTSAQKNPTAFYLCASSPGTTNEKLFFGSGTQLSVL.

This chain connects TRBV6-7 to TRBJ2-1; 8 bases line up with TRBD2. TRBV6-7 is classed as an ORF, of uncertain function. This CDR3 is built from 17 residues. The J segment lost 6 bases and the V segment lost 2 bases, leaving 12 bases of the junction unmatched. CDR3 residues: CASSYGRSGTRTNEQFF. CDR3 DNA: TGTGCCAGCAGTTACGGTCGGTCCGGGACTAGGACCAATGAGCAGTTCTTC.

With respect to this clone: At one of its ends the junction is not consistent with the germline gene, which may arise from a read error. V gene TRBV6-4 combines with J gene TRBJ2-2; 8 bases map to TRBD2. The germline V gene encodes CDR1 MRHNA and CDR2 SNTAGT. The CDR3 is 15 amino acids. CDR3 bases: TGTGCCAGCAGTTACTCCGGGAGGGCCACCGGGGAGCTGTTTTTT. Encoded protein: CASSYSGRATGELFF.

V gene TRBV9 combines with J gene TRBJ1-3, with 9 positions matching TRBD1. V was pared by 2 bases and J by 8 bases, with 2 bases of the junction left unmatched. The CDR3 loop spans 13 amino acids. Germline CDR1 reads SGDLS; CDR2 reads YYNGEE. CDR3 in DNA: TGTGCCAGCAGCGTGGACAGGGGTGACACCATATATTTT. It translates to CASSVDRGDTIYF.

This chain joins TRBV28 and TRBJ1-2; 10 bases line up with TRBD1. V lost 8 bases and J lost 4; bases outside the gene matches: 4. Germline V lookup: CDR1 MDHEN, CDR2 SYDVKM. The CDR3 loop spans 13 amino acids. DNA for the CDR3: TGTGCCAGCCGGGGACAGGGGAGCTATGGCTACACCTTC. This gives the protein CASRGQGSYGYTF.

This chain connects TRBV19 to TRBJ2-2; D is undetermined. V was shortened by 2 bases and J by 4 bases, with 5 bases between the two germline ends. The CDR3 has 13 residues. CDR1 is LNHDA and CDR2 is SQIVND in the germline V gene (reference sequence). CDR3 amino acids: CASSISFTGELFF. The CDR3 DNA reads as TGTGCCAGTAGTATAAGCTTCACCGGGGAGCTGTTTTTT.